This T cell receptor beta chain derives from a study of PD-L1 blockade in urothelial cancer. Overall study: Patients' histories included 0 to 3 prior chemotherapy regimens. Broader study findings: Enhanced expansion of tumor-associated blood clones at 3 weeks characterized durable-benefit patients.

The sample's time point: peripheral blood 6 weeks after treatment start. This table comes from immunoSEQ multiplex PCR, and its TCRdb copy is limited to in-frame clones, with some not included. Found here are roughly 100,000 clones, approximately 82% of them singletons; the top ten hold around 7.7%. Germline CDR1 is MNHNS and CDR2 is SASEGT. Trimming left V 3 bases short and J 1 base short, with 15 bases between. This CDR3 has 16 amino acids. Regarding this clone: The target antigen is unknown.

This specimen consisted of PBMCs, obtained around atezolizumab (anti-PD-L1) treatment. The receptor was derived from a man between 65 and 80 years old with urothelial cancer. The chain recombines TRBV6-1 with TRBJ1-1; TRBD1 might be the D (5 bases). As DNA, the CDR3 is TGTGCCAGCAGTGATGGGTGGGGCGCGGAGAACACTGAAGCTTTCTTT. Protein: CASSDGWGAENTEAFF.